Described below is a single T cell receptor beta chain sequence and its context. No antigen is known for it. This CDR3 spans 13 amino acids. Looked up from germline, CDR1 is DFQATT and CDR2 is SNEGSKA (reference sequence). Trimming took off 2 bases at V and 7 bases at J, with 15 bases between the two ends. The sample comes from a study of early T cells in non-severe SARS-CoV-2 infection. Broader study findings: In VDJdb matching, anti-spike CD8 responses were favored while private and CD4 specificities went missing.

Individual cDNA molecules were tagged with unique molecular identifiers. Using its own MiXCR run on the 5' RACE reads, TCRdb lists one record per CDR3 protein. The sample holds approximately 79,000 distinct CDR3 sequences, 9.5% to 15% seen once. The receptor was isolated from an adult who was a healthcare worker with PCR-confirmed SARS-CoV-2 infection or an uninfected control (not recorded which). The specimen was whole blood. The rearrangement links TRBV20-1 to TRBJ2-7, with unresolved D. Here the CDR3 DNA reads TGCAGTGCTAGAAAGCAACTAATGGGGGAGCAGTACTTC. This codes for CSARKQLMGEQYF.